These 24 T cell receptor beta chains were sequenced from one sample in a study of T-cell reconstitution after alpha-beta-depleted transplantation in children. This sample's TCRbeta library carried unique molecular identifier barcodes. Using its own MiXCR run on the PCR reads, TCRdb lists one record per CDR3 protein. The sample consists of thousands of distinct CDR3 sequences, roughly 14% of them appearing once. The sample was PBMCs, taken before TCRalphabeta/CD19-depleted stem cell transplant. The source of these receptors is a boy aged 10-17 years with acute lymphoblastic leukemia, due to receive a stem cell transplant.

As concerns this clonotype: A read error may account for a junction end that differs from germline. This chain uses TRBV5-5 with TRBJ1-4; D may be TRBD1 (6 bases). CDR3 length: 15 residues. In germline, CDR1 is SGHKS, CDR2 YYEKEE (reference sequence). The CDR3 protein is CASSRDGRDNEKVFF. The CDR3 DNA reads as TGTGCCAGCAGCAGGGACGGCAGGGACAATGAAAAAGTGTTTTTT.

This clonotype was seen more than once but under ten times. The V gene is TRBV28, the J gene TRBJ2-5, with D perhaps TRBD2 (6 bases). This CDR3 comprises 12 residues. V shed 3 bases and J shed 7 bases, with 9 bases lying between them. Germline V gene data show CDR1 as MDHEN and CDR2 as SYDVKM. The DNA of the CDR3 is TGTGCCAGCAGTTTTCTGCGGGGGACCCAGTACTTC. Amino acid sequence: CASSFLRGTQYF.

This sequence joins TRBV5-6 and TRBJ2-7; 7 nucleotides match TRBD2. This CDR3 contains 13 residues. Germline-derived CDR1 and CDR2 are SGHDT and YYEEEE. V was clipped by 5 bases and J by 3 bases; unmatched bases: 5. CDR3 coding DNA: TGTGCCAGCAGTGGACTAGGGATCTACGAGCAGTACTTC. This gives the protein CASSGLGIYEQYF.

This clonotype has only a few counts. This chain links TRBV18 with TRBJ1-5; D remains unclear. Deletions cut 2 bases from V and 0 bases from J, with 11 bases between. CDR3 length equals 16 residues. Germline CDR1 and CDR2: KGHSH and LQKENI. The CDR3 region is CASSPKGPYSNQPQHF. Written as DNA, the CDR3 is TGTGCCAGCTCACCAAAAGGGCCCTATAGCAATCAGCCCCAGCATTTT.

This clonotype has at least ten counts. The chain is built from TRBV7-4 and TRBJ2-7; D is possibly TRBD1 or TRBD2 (5 bases each). V was shortened by 8 bases and J by 5 bases, with 13 bases between the two germline ends. CDR3 length equals 12 residues. Looked up from germline, CDR1 is SGHVT and CDR2 is SQSDAQ. CDR3 residues: CASPSRDDEQYF. CDR3 sequence (DNA): TGTGCCAGCCCAAGCAGGGACGACGAGCAGTACTTC.

This clonotype rates as medium-sized. The gene calls are TRBV7-6 and TRBJ1-4; D not resolved. Germline V gives CDR1 SGHVS, CDR2 FNYEAQ. There are 14 residues in the CDR3. V lost 5 bases and J lost 4, with 11 bases in between. CDR3 amino acids: CASSPDPNNEKLFF. CDR3 sequence (DNA): TGTGCCAGCAGCCCGGACCCAAATAATGAAAAACTGTTTTTT.

By share, this clonotype counts as medium-sized. This rearrangement joins TRBV7-6 to TRBJ2-3; 9 nucleotides match TRBD1. V lost 2 bases and J lost 5; bases outside the gene matches: 2. This CDR3 contains 14 residues. Per germline, CDR1 SGHVS and CDR2 FNYEAQ. In DNA, the CDR3 is TGTGCCAGCAGCTTAAGGACAGGGGTAGATACGCAGTATTTT. As protein: CASSLRTGVDTQYF.

This clonotype rates as medium-sized (0.01 to 0.1%). This sequence joins TRBV7-2 and TRBJ2-3, with TRBD1 as a possible D gene (6 bases). The V end lost 3 bases, the J end lost 2 bases, and 9 bases lay between the germline ends. This CDR3 has 14 residues. The germline V gene encodes CDR1 SGHTA and CDR2 FQGNSA. CDR3 in amino acids: CASSFTGFTDTQYF. CDR3 DNA sequence: TGTGCCAGCAGCTTCACAGGGTTCACAGATACGCAGTATTTT.

The rearrangement links TRBV7-9 to TRBJ2-1; weak D call: TRBD2 (5 bases). Germline V lookup: CDR1 SEHNR, CDR2 FQNEAQ (reference sequence). There are 15 residues in the CDR3. With 3 bases removed from V and 0 bases from J, the gap between germline ends came to 9 bases. The CDR3 DNA reads as TGTGCCAGCAGCTTTAGCGAGACCTCCTACAATGAGCAGTTCTTC. It codes for CASSFSETSYNEQFF.

By proportion, this clonotype is medium-sized (0.01 to 0.1%). The chain employs TRBV5-1 and TRBJ1-2, with D uncertain. The CDR3 is 14 residues long. V lost 1 base, J lost 0 bases, and 7 bases lay in between. CDR1 and CDR2 from the germline V gene are SGHRS and YFSETQ. The CDR3 loop is CASSLSSSNYGYTF. DNA for the CDR3: TGCGCCAGCAGCTTGAGCAGCTCTAACTATGGCTACACCTTC.

By frequency in the sample, this clonotype is medium-sized. DNA for the CDR3: TGCGCCAGCAGCTTGGACAGGGGGGACTCCTACGAGCAGTACTTC. It yields the protein CASSLDRGDSYEQYF. The gene calls are TRBV5-1 and TRBJ2-7; 8 nucleotides align to TRBD1. Germline CDR1 reads SGHRS; CDR2 reads YFSETQ. After removal of 0 bases from V and 0 bases from J, the junction contained 2 bases not matched to a gene. This CDR3 is built from 15 residues.

This clonotype is labeled medium-sized. CDR3 sequence: CASSQGTKKLFF. CDR3 DNA: TGTGCCAGCAGCCAAGGGACGAAAAAACTGTTTTTT. V is TRBV12-3 or TRBV12-4 and J is TRBJ1-4, with D possibly TRBD1 on 5 matching bases. This CDR3 contains 12 residues. V lost 6 bases, J lost 9 bases, and 11 bases lay in between.

This clonotype is labeled as medium-sized. V usage is TRBV7-9 and J usage is TRBJ1-5; unclear D gene. V lost 5 bases and J lost 0, with 5 bases in between. CDR3 length: 13 residues. Germline V lookup: CDR1 SEHNR, CDR2 FQNEAQ (reference sequence). The CDR3 DNA follows: TGTGCCAGCAGCACTCATAGCAATCAGCCCCAGCATTTT. Translation: CASSTHSNQPQHF.

This clonotype is labeled as medium-sized. The rearrangement links TRBV7-2 to TRBJ2-5; D gene ambiguous. Trimming left V 1 base short and J 7 bases short, with 7 bases between. This CDR3 contains 12 residues. Germline V CDR1 and CDR2: SGHTA, FQGNSA. CDR3: CASSLEGATQYF. DNA of the CDR3: TGTGCCAGCAGCTTAGAGGGTGCGACCCAGTACTTC.

This clonotype rates as medium-sized (0.01 to 0.1%). This chain connects TRBV20-1 to TRBJ2-3; D ambiguous. Germline CDR1 is DFQATT and CDR2 is SNEGSKA (reference sequence). The V end was cut by 1 base, the J end by 0 bases, with 8 bases between. The CDR3 has 14 residues. CDR3 loop: CSARGVESTDTQYF. For the CDR3, the DNA is TGCAGTGCTAGAGGTGTGGAGAGCACAGATACGCAGTATTTT.

This clonotype has a count of ten or more. V is TRBV2 and J is TRBJ2-2; TRBD1 might be the D (5 bases). The CDR3 runs 14 residues. The germline V and J ends were trimmed by 7 bases and 1 base, with 10 bases remaining between them. Looked up from germline, CDR1 is SNHLY and CDR2 is FYNNEI. In nucleotides, the CDR3 is TGTGCCAGCATAGGAACAGGGAACACCGGGGAGCTGTTTTTT. Its protein is CASIGTGNTGELFF.

The CDR3 is CASGPGHRSSGANVLTF. CDR3 sequence (DNA): TGTGCCAGCGGCCCGGGACACCGGAGCTCTGGGGCCAACGTCCTGACTTTC. The gene calls are TRBV25-1 and TRBJ2-6, with a tentative D call TRBD1 (6 bases). Germline V lookup: CDR1 MGHDK, CDR2 SYGVNS. The CDR3 consists of 17 residues. Trimming pared 8 bases from V and 0 bases from J, leaving 17 bases between.

This clonotype was counted ten times or more. This sequence joins TRBV13 and TRBJ1-2; D gene uncertain. The CDR3 runs to 16 residues. V lost 5 bases and J 5 bases, leaving 21 bases between the germline ends. Germline CDR1 and CDR2: PRHDT and FYEKMQ (reference sequence). The CDR3 DNA follows: TGTGCCAGCAGCCCCTCCTTGCCCGAGTACGGGTATGGCTACACCTTC. It yields the protein CASSPSLPEYGYGYTF.

Relative to its sample, this clonotype is medium-sized. A junction end diverges from the germline sequence, so it may reflect a read error. This CDR3 reads CASSSWTGGNHPQHF. The CDR3 nucleotides read TGTGCCAGCAGCAGTTGGACAGGGGGCAATCATCCCCAGCATTTT. The chain has TRBV5-5 and TRBJ1-5; 11 nucleotides align to TRBD1. This CDR3 region has 15 residues. From germline, CDR1 is SGHKS and CDR2 YYEKEE (reference sequence).

By sample share, this clonotype is medium-sized. CDR3 loop: CASSQDPKTGYEQYF. CDR3 nucleotides: TGCGCCAGCAGCCAAGACCCCAAGACAGGGTACGAGCAGTACTTC. The chain recombines TRBV5-1 with TRBJ2-7; TRBD1 matches 7 bases. This CDR3 is built from 15 residues. Looked up from germline, CDR1 is SGHRS and CDR2 is YFSETQ. The junction had 11 bases not matched to a gene; V was cut back by 4 bases and J by 4 bases.

This clonotype is classed as medium-sized (0.01 to 0.1%). This chain links TRBV20-1 with TRBJ1-4; tentative D call: TRBD1 (5 bases). CDR1 is DFQATT and CDR2 is SNEGSKA in the germline V gene (reference sequence). Trimming pared 0 bases from V and 0 bases from J, leaving 8 bases between. This CDR3 has 15 amino acids. CDR3 DNA sequence: TGCAGTGCTAGAGACAGGGACGCAACTAATGAAAAACTGTTTTTT. Its translation: CSARDRDATNEKLFF.

This clonotype is termed medium-sized. V is TRBV6-5 and J is TRBJ2-1, with D possibly called TRBD1 or TRBD2 (5 bases each). V was pared by 4 bases and J by 9 bases, with 19 bases between. Per the germline V gene, CDR1 is MNHEY and CDR2 is SVGAGI. CDR3 length: 15 residues. CDR3: CASSFFPGPFCEQFF. The CDR3 DNA follows: TGTGCCAGCAGTTTTTTTCCGGGACCCTTTTGTGAGCAGTTCTTC.

This clonotype is medium-sized within its sample. The rearrangement joins TRBV20-1 to TRBJ1-4, with TRBD1 matching 7 bases. CDR1 and CDR2 from the germline V gene are DFQATT and SNEGSKA (reference sequence). The CDR3 has 14 residues. V gave up 1 base and J gave up 5 bases; unmatched junction bases: 4. CDR3 nucleotides: TGCAGTGCTAGAGTCCGACAGGGAAATGAAAAACTGTTTTTT. Protein product: CSARVRQGNEKLFF.

By share of the sample, this clonotype is medium-sized. The chain recombines TRBV24-1 with TRBJ1-1, with D tentatively TRBD1 (5 bases). V lost 7 bases, J lost 3 bases, and 17 bases lay in between. Germline V CDR1 and CDR2: KGHDR, SFDVKD. The CDR3 is 15 amino acids. CDR3 nucleotides: TGTGCCACCAGGCCATCATTAGGCAGGGACACTGAAGCTTTCTTT. Its translation: CATRPSLGRDTEAFF.